This record looks at one T cell receptor (beta chain) sequence and its context. Its antigen remains unidentified. This sample was included in a study of beta chain features in type 1 diabetes. Study-wide context: Healthy donors, compared against patients, showed similar age, gender and cell yields. Study findings and constraints: A pattern of fewer insertions and more deletions at VDJ junctions was seen in type 1 diabetes patients. Researchers reported that naive, central memory and Treg TCRB repertoires appeared more similar in patients than in healthy donors. HLA influence on TCRB rearrangement stayed unresolved here. Shortening of TCRB CDR3s, moderate but significant, appeared in all four CD4+ subsets of Type 1 diabetes patients.

The study reverse transcribed the entire isolated RNA, so it sequenced expressed TCRB transcripts. TCRdb's copy holds only in-frame clones and misses some; the assay was immunoSEQ multiplex PCR. The sample yields more than 250,000 clones, 13% to 15% seen once. CDR3 size: 14 residues. Germline V gives CDR1 SGHNT, CDR2 YYREEE (reference sequence). Between the trimmed V and J ends, which lost 1 base and 2 bases, there was a span of 8 bases. Sequences were obtained from naive CD4+ T cells from blood. The origin of this receptor is a young man with type 1 diabetes. The chain has TRBV5-4 and TRBJ2-3; no clear D gene. CDR3 sequence reads: CASSLRSYTDTQYF. As DNA, the CDR3 is TGTGCCAGCAGCTTGCGGTCTTACACAGATACGCAGTATTTT.